Listed below are T cell receptor beta chains from one sample, sequenced in a study of blood T cell repertoires in COVID-19. Profiled with immunoSEQ multiplex PCR; TCRdb holds only in-frame clones, not every one. The sample yields approximately 100,000 clones, around 85% seen once. Sequencing input: peripheral blood. The receptors originated from a man aged 70-80 years with active or convalescent COVID-19. CDR3s include the opening cysteine and the closing phenylalanine or tryptophan. The D gene is left open where the match is weak. The size entry is marked missing in some rows and otherwise reads once, few, many or a size class.

>TRBD1|.|TRBJ1-5|TRBV19|15
TGTGCCAGTAGTCGGCAGGGGGTTCGCAATCAGCCCCAGCATTTT
CASSRQGVRNQPQHF
>.|.|TRBJ1-6|TRBV6-5|14
TGTGCCAGCAAACAGGGACAACATAATTCACCCCTCCACTTT
CASKQGQHNSPLHF
>TRBD2|once|TRBJ2-3|TRBV11-2|14
TGTGCCAGCAGCTTAGACGTTGGCGGGGGAACGCAGTATTTT
CASSLDVGGGTQYF
>.|.|TRBJ1-2|TRBV28|13
TGTGCCAGCAGTTCCCCACAGGGCCTCGGCTACACCTTC
CASSSPQGLGYTF
>.|.|TRBJ1-5|TRBV6-6|14
TGTGCCACCGCCTCAGGGGACGGCAATCAGCCCCAGCATTTT
CATASGDGNQPQHF
>.|.|TRBJ2-5|TRBV3-1/TRBV3-2|14
TGTGCCAGCAACCCGGGACTCAGGGCGGAGACCCAGTACTTC
CASNPGLRAETQYF
>.|.|TRBJ2-5|TRBV10-3|13
TGTGCCATCAGTGAGCCGGGGGGCGAGACCCAGTACTTC
CAISEPGGETQYF
>.|.|TRBJ2-7|TRBV4-2|16
TGTGCCAGCAGCCAAGCAGGGAATGACGTCCCCTACGAGCAGTACTTC
CASSQAGNDVPYEQYF
>.|.|TRBJ1-1|TRBV30|13
TGTGCCTGGAGGCACGGTTTTGACACTGAAGCTTTCTTT
CAWRHGFDTEAFF
>.|.|TRBJ2-1|TRBV5-1|13
TGCGCCAGCAGCCCAGGCTCCTCTTCCGAGCAGTTCTTC
CASSPGSSSEQFF
>TRBD1|few|TRBJ2-7|TRBV28|15
TGTGCCAGCAGTCTCTCCCAGGGGGCCCCCTACGAGCAGTACTTC
CASSLSQGAPYEQYF
>TRBD1|.|TRBJ2-1|TRBV10-3|21
TGTGCCATCAGCTTGTACCGGGACAGGGGGCGCCGAGCGGAGAGGAGGAATGAGCAGTTCTTC
CAISLYRDRGRRAERRNEQFF
>.|.|TRBJ1-1|TRBV27|14
TGTGCCAGCAGTTGGAAGGGCGAGGGCACTGAAGCTTTCTTT
CASSWKGEGTEAFF
>TRBD2|.|TRBJ2-7|TRBV11-2|15
TGTGCCAGCAGCCCTTTGAGGGGAGGGACCTACGAGCAGTACTTC
CASSPLRGGTYEQYF
>.|.|TRBJ2-2|TRBV9|16
TGTGCCAGCAGCGTAGCTGGAAGCGGTAACACCGGGGAGCTGTTTTTT
CASSVAGSGNTGELFF
>TRBD2|.|TRBJ2-1|TRBV28|18
TGTGCCAGCAGTTCCCCTTGGACTAGCTCTAACTCCTACAATGAGCAGTTCTTC
CASSSPWTSSNSYNEQFF
>.|.|TRBJ2-5|TRBV6-2/TRBV6-3|16
TGTGCCAGCAGTTACGGACAGCGGAGACTTGCGGGTACACAGTACTTC
CASSYGQRRLAGTQYF
>.|.|TRBJ2-5|TRBV29-1|14
TGCAGCGTTGAATCTCCCAGGGGCTGGGAGACCCAGTACTTC
CSVESPRGWETQYF
>.|.|TRBJ1-1|TRBV7-2|13
TGTGCCAGCAGCTTATATGGGGCCCCTGAAGCTTTCTTT
CASSLYGAPEAFF
>.|.|TRBJ1-6|TRBV5-6|15
TGTGCCAGCAGCATGGACAACTCCTATAATTCACCCCTCCACTTT
CASSMDNSYNSPLHF
>TRBD1|.|TRBJ1-1|TRBV19|12
TGTGCCAGTAGTATCAGGGACAGGGAAGCTTTCTTT
CASSIRDREAFF
>.|.|TRBJ1-6|TRBV6-5|15
TGTGCCAGCAGTCCCCCCGGGACACCTAATTCACCCCTCCACTTT
CASSPPGTPNSPLHF
>.|.|TRBJ1-2|TRBV5-4|15
TGTGCCAGCAGCTTCCAAAATACCGGAGGCTATGGCTACACCTTC
CASSFQNTGGYGYTF
>TRBD1|few|TRBJ1-5|TRBV19|15
TGTGCCAGTAGTATCTCAGACAGGGGTGATCAGCCCCAGCATTTT
CASSISDRGDQPQHF
>TRBD2|once|TRBJ2-1|TRBV11-2|16
TGTGCCAGCAGCCCACGACTAGCGGGAGAGGGAAATGAGCAGTTCTTC
CASSPRLAGEGNEQFF
>TRBD1|.|TRBJ2-1|TRBV10-1|16
TGCGCCAGCAGTTATATCCGGGACAGGGGGCTTGATGAGCAGTTCTTC
CASSYIRDRGLDEQFF
>.|.|TRBJ1-2|TRBV9|13
TGTGCCAGCAGCGTAGACAGGAACTATGGCTACACCTTC
CASSVDRNYGYTF
>.|.|TRBJ2-1|TRBV7-3|15
TGTGCCAGCAGCTTTCATTCAGGACTCTACAATGAGCAGTTCTTC
CASSFHSGLYNEQFF
>.|few|TRBJ2-4|TRBV3-1/TRBV3-2|15
TGTGCCAGCAGCCAAGGGGGATCGATAGCGGACATTCAGTACTTC
CASSQGGSIADIQYF
>.|.|TRBJ1-1|TRBV5-6|15
TGTGCCAGCAGCTTGGTTTGGAGACTGAACACTGAAGCTTTCTTT
CASSLVWRLNTEAFF
>.|.|TRBJ1-4|TRBV11-2|13
TGTGCCAGCAGCCTCCAAGCGACCGGAAAACTGTTTTTT
CASSLQATGKLFF
>.|.|TRBJ2-7|TRBV9|13
TGTGCCAGCAGCGTAGAAGACGGGGTCGAGCAGTACTTC
CASSVEDGVEQYF
>TRBD2|.|TRBJ2-1|TRBV7-2|15
TGTGCCAGCAGGAGTACTAGCGTCTCCTACAATGAGCAGTTCTTC
CASRSTSVSYNEQFF
>TRBD2|few|TRBJ2-1|TRBV5-1|18
TGCGCCAGCAAGACCGGGACTAGCGGGAGTTTACCGGCCAATGAGCAGTTCTTC
CASKTGTSGSLPANEQFF
>TRBD2|once|TRBJ2-3|TRBV6-1|15
TGTGCCAGCAGTGAAAAGCGGGGGGGTTCAGATACGCAGTATTTT
CASSEKRGGSDTQYF
>.|.|TRBJ2-5|TRBV5-1|13
TGCGCCAGCAGCTTGGCGGTAGAAGAGACCCAGTACTTC
CASSLAVEETQYF
>.|.|TRBJ2-5|TRBV19|13
TGTGCCAGTACTTGGACAGAGGGGGAGACCCAGTACTTC
CASTWTEGETQYF
>TRBD2|.|TRBJ2-1|TRBV19|17
TGTGCCAGTAGGGATGTCAGCGGGGGTCTCTCCTACAATGAGCAGTTCTTC
CASRDVSGGLSYNEQFF
>.|.|TRBJ1-6|TRBV7-9|14
TGTGCCAGCAGCTTAGAACAGTATAATTCACCCCTCCACTTT
CASSLEQYNSPLHF
>TRBD1|.|TRBJ2-2|TRBV14|16
TGTGCCAGCAGCCCTCGAGGGACAGGGAGGACCGGGGAGCTGTTTTTT
CASSPRGTGRTGELFF
>.|once|TRBJ1-5|TRBV11-2|17
TGTGCCAGCAGCTCCAAACACACAGGGACCTACAATCAGCCCCAGCATTTT
CASSSKHTGTYNQPQHF
>.|.|TRBJ1-2|TRBV21-1|16
TGTGCCAGCTCCCAGTGGGGGGGTGGGCTTTCTTATGGCTACACCTTC
CASSQWGGGLSYGYTF
>TRBD2|.|TRBJ2-1|TRBV20-1|11
TGCAGTGCTAGCGGGAGGGGCGAGCAGTTCTTC
CSASGRGEQFF
>TRBD1|.|TRBJ2-1|TRBV6-5|13
TGTGCCAGCAGGGGGACAGGGGGCAATGAGCAGTTCTTC
CASRGTGGNEQFF
>TRBD2|.|TRBJ2-1|TRBV7-9|19
TGTGCCAGCAGCCCGGGACTAGCGGGGGGAAGCAGGGCTTACAATGAGCAGTTCTTC
CASSPGLAGGSRAYNEQFF
>TRBD2|once|TRBJ2-1|TRBV3-1/TRBV3-2|16
TGTGCCAGCAGCCAAGGTGCGCGGGGGGGCCAAAATGAGCAGTTCTTC
CASSQGARGGQNEQFF
>TRBD1|.|TRBJ2-4|TRBV5-4|16
TGTGCCAGCAGCACTGGGACAGGGGACAAAAAAAACATTCAGTACTTC
CASSTGTGDKKNIQYF
>TRBD2|.|TRBJ2-7|TRBV5-8|16
TGTGCCAGCAGCTTGGAGGCTGGGACTAGCACGGGCGAGCAGTACTTC
CASSLEAGTSTGEQYF
>.|.|TRBJ2-5|TRBV12-3/TRBV12-4|11
TGTGCCAGCACTCCTAGGGGGACCCAGTACTTC
CASTPRGTQYF
>TRBD1|.|TRBJ2-2|TRBV5-1|14
TGCGCCAGCAGCTTGGAGGACAGGGCCGGGGAGCTGTTTTTT
CASSLEDRAGELFF
>TRBD1|once|TRBJ2-4|TRBV3-1/TRBV3-2|18
TGTGCCAGCAGCCAACACCCGGGACAGGGGGCTTGGGAAAACATTCAGTACTTC
CASSQHPGQGAWENIQYF
>TRBD2|once|TRBJ2-1|TRBV20-1|15
TGCAGTGCTAGTCTCCGACTAGCGGGGTTAGGTGAGCAGTTCTTC
CSASLRLAGLGEQFF
>TRBD2|.|TRBJ2-1|TRBV9|13
TGTGCCAGCACCGGGGGGGCGGTCAATGAGCAGTTCTTC
CASTGGAVNEQFF
>.|.|TRBJ1-1|TRBV30|15
TGTGCCTGGAGTGTACTGCGGGGGGGGAACACTGAAGCTTTCTTT
CAWSVLRGGNTEAFF
>TRBD1|once|TRBJ2-7|TRBV9|15
TGTGCCAGCAGCCCGACCTCAGGGGGCAGGGGCGAGCAGTACTTC
CASSPTSGGRGEQYF
>TRBD2|.|TRBJ2-1|TRBV10-1|14
TGCGCCAGCAGCGCTAGCGGTTTCTACAATGAGCAGTTCTTC
CASSASGFYNEQFF
>TRBD2|.|TRBJ2-1|TRBV18|17
TGTGCCAGCTCTCCTTCCAGTGGTGGGAGGGAGAACAATGAGCAGTTCTTC
CASSPSSGGRENNEQFF
>.|.|TRBJ2-5|TRBV7-7|13
TGTGCCAGCAGCTCAGGGGTTCAAGAGACCCAGTACTTC
CASSSGVQETQYF
>.|few|TRBJ1-2|TRBV24-1|14
TGTGCCACCAGGGAGCGGGACACCCCTATGGGGGGCACGTTC
CATRERDTPMGGTF